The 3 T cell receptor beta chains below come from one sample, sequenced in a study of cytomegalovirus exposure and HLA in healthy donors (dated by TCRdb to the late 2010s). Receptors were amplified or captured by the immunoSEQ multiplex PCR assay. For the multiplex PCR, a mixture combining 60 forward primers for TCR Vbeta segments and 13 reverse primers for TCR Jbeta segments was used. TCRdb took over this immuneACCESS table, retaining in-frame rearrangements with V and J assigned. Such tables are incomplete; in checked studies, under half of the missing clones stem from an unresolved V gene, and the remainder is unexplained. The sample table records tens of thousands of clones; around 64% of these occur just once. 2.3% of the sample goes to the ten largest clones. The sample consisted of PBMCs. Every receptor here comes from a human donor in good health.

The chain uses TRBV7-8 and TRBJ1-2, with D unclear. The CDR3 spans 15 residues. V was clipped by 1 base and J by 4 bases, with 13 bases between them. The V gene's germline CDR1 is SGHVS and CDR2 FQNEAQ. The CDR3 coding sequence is TGTGCCAGCAGCTTAGAAGGAGTTGCGGCCTATGGCTACACCTTC. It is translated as CASSLEGVAAYGYTF.

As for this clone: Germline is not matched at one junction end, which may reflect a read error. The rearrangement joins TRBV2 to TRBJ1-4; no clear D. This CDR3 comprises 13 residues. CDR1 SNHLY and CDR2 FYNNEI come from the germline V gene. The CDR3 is CASIPSPNEKLFF. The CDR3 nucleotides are TGTGCCAGCATCCCATCCCCTAACGAAAAACTGTTTTTT.

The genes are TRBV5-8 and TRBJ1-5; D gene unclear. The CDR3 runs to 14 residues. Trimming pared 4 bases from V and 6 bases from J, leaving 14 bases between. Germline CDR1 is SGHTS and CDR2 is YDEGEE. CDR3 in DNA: TGTGCCAGCAGCCCCACGGGATCGAGTCAGCCCCAGCATTTT. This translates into CASSPTGSSQPQHF.